A selection of T cell receptor beta chains follows, all from one sample in a study of T cells expressing NK-cell markers. One entry per CDR3 protein, without DNA, is what TCRdb gives after re-calling the 5' RACE reads. Listed are 500,000 to 700,000 distinct CDR3 sequences; roughly 3.6% falls within the top ten. The sample taken for sequencing was blood T cells: a sorted CD56 or NKG2C T cell subset, CD4+ or CD8+ T cells, or bulk PBMC T cells (not recorded which). The receptors come from a man younger than 30 in good health. The CDR3 runs from the conserved cysteine through the conserved F or W.

V gene	J gene	CDR3 protein
TRBV15	TRBJ2-1	CATSRDDGGQGFYNEQFF
TRBV5-1	TRBJ2-1	CASSTFMVGNNEQFF
TRBV20-1	TRBJ1-2	CSARDRTYGYTF
TRBV5-1	TRBJ2-4	CASSIKGLADLAKNIQYF
TRBV5-1	TRBJ1-2	CASSLDGTGGPQRGYTF
TRBV11-3	TRBJ2-1	CASSKGLAANEQFF
TRBV12-3/TRBV12-4	TRBJ2-1	CASSLPPGLTYNEQFF
TRBV20-1	TRBJ2-5	CSAREGFGRPQETQYF
TRBV30	TRBJ2-1	CAWRVGGINEQFF
TRBV10-2	TRBJ2-5	CASKAGMSETQYF
TRBV6-1	TRBJ1-1	CASREFHLRVNTEAFF
TRBV3-1	TRBJ2-3	CASSQELWRVGPADTQYF
TRBV19	TRBJ1-4	CASKVVAATNEKLFF
TRBV20-1	TRBJ1-2	CSARVGTWGGGTLNYGYTF
TRBV18	TRBJ2-3	CASSRTSGAGDTQYF
TRBV15	TRBJ2-1	CATTLDRLGNEQFF
TRBV6-5	TRBJ2-2	CASSYQRPGPNTGELFF
TRBV18	TRBJ2-1	CASSPLFGGGSYNEQFF